The entry below describes one T cell receptor (beta chain). The antigen is undetermined. The data derive from a study of breast tumors, draining lymph nodes, adjacent tissues. Study-wide results and limits: Most tumor T cells seemingly derive from lymph node, then expand in tumor. Luminal-like breast cancer showed significantly higher tumor–nontumor repertoire similarity than basal-like. Data only fit, rather than demonstrated, lymph node origin of most tumor T cells. Tumor repertoires ranked between lymph nodes and nontumor tissue in diversity, with V and J gene preferences.

This CDR3 region has 15 residues. Trimming removed 8 bases at V and 2 bases at J, with 17 bases between. Germline CDR1 MNHEY, CDR2 SVGEGT. MiXCR was run by TCRdb on the multiplex PCR reads, yielding one entry per CDR3 protein. The sample has about 14,000 distinct CDR3 sequences, about three fifths seen once. This clonotype originated in a female donor with breast cancer. Some clones in this sample may be carry-over from other donors' samples. The sequenced sample was tumor-adjacent breast tissue. This sequence joins TRBV6-2 or TRBV6-3 and TRBJ2-3, with D possibly TRBD2 on 6 matching bases. As DNA, the CDR3 is TGTGCCAGCGGAACGGGACTCACGGACACAGATACGCAGTATTTT. Translating gives CASGTGLTDTDTQYF.